What follows are 19 T cell receptor beta chains derived from one specimen sequenced in a study of vaccination effects on CD4 cells after COVID-19. Viral peptide pools were used in the ViraFEST assay to expand antigen-specific CD4+ T cells, and sequencing came afterward. Following a 10-day culture, CD4+ T cells were purified. Every participant took two doses of the BNT162b2 or mRNA-1273 vaccine. These receptors are not linked to any known antigen. Data came from immunoSEQ multiplex PCR; TCRdb stores just in-frame clones and leaves some out. The repertoire holds over 25,000 clones, with roughly four fifths as singletons. The sample here was CD4+ T cells from PBMCs cultured with HCoV-NL63 spike peptides, taken after COVID-19 vaccination. Receptors originate from a human donor who received a COVID-19 vaccine. Some clones in this sample may be carry-over from other donors' samples.

CDR3 loop: CSVVGDRDNQPQHF. CDR3 bases: TGCAGCGTGGTCGGGGACAGAGACAATCAGCCCCAGCATTTT. V and J are TRBV29-1 and TRBJ1-5; 7 bases match TRBD1. Trimming cost V 6 bases and J 3 bases; bases outside gene matches: 8. The V gene's germline CDR1 is SQVTM and CDR2 ANQGSEA. The CDR3 runs to 14 residues.

The J gene is TRBJ2-1, the V gene TRBV7-2; 14 bases match TRBD2. The length of the CDR3 is 16 residues. V dropped 5 bases and J dropped 9; count of bases not matched to a gene: 9. The germline CDR1 and CDR2 sequences are SGHTA and FQGNSA. CDR3 in DNA: TGTGCCAGCAGCCCGAACACGGGACTAGCGGGGGCTGAGCAGTTCTTC. Protein: CASSPNTGLAGAEQFF.

A remark on this clone: No conserved phenylalanine or tryptophan ends this CDR3, so it is likely a read error. The limits of the CDR3 on the DNA are not certain, so only TCRdb's listed CDR3 is given. This rearrangement joins TRBV23-1 to TRBJ1-4; whether TRBD1, the table's D call, matches the DNA was not checked. TRBV23-1 is reported as an ORF; its role is uncertain. The CDR3 adds up to 8 amino acids, both ends counted. The CDR3 spells CASSPTGY.

The genes are TRBV29-1 and TRBJ2-5; TRBD2 might be the D (5 bases). From germline, CDR1 is SQVTM and CDR2 ANQGSEA. This CDR3 is built from 11 residues. The germline V and J ends were trimmed by 8 bases and 1 base, with 8 bases remaining between them. The chain's CDR3 is CSFGLQETQYF. The DNA for the CDR3 is TGCAGCTTCGGACTCCAAGAGACCCAGTACTTC.

CDR3 sequence reads: CASSRDSNQPQHF. CDR3 coding DNA: TGTGCCAGCAGCCGGGACAGCAATCAGCCCCAGCATTTT. The chain couples TRBV28 to TRBJ1-5, with D possibly being TRBD1 (5 bases). The germline CDR1 and CDR2 sequences are MDHEN and SYDVKM. V shed 6 bases and J shed 1 base, with 7 bases lying between them. This CDR3 has 13 residues.

The gene calls are TRBV9 and TRBJ1-3; D call uncertain. V lost 0 bases, J lost 0 bases, and 7 bases lay in between. Per germline, CDR1 SGDLS and CDR2 YYNGEE. CDR3 length: 15 amino acids. This CDR3 reads CASSVDIYSGNTIYF. Written as DNA, the CDR3 is TGTGCCAGCAGCGTAGACATCTACTCTGGAAACACCATATATTTT.

The chain employs TRBV15 and TRBJ2-7, with TRBD1 matching 8 bases. CDR3 length equals 14 residues. With 1 base clipped from V and 6 bases from J, the junction kept 5 bases outside the gene matches. CDR1 LNHNV and CDR2 YYDKDF come from the germline V gene (reference sequence). The CDR3 DNA reads as TGTGCCACCAGCAGAGCGGCGACAGGGGCCGAGCAGTACGTC. The encoded protein is CATSRAATGAEQYV.

CDR3 amino acids: CASSFSALGNTGELFF. CDR3 nucleotide sequence: TGTGCCAGCAGCTTTTCAGCACTGGGGAACACCGGGGAGCTGTTTTTT. The J gene is TRBJ2-2, the V gene TRBV5-6, with D uncertain. The germline V gene encodes CDR1 SGHDT and CDR2 YYEEEE. This CDR3 comprises 16 residues. The V end lost 2 bases, the J end lost 1 base, and 12 bases lay between the germline ends. The full variable domain, completed using reference TRBV5-6 and TRBJ2-2, is DAGVTQSPTHLIKTRGQQVTLRCSPKSGHDTVSWYQQALGQGPQFIFQYYEEEERQRGNFPDRFSGHQFPNYSSELNVNALLLGDSALYLCASSFSALGNTGELFFGEGSRLTVL.

Only a few counts were recorded for this clone. The CDR3 reads CASRPIISYGYTF. The CDR3 nucleotides read TGTGCCAGCAGGCCCATAATAAGCTATGGCTACACCTTC. The J gene is TRBJ1-2, the V gene TRBV2; D is ambiguous. Germline values: CDR1 SNHLY, CDR2 FYNNEI. The CDR3 spans 13 residues. Trimming pared 6 bases from V and 4 bases from J, leaving 12 bases between.

The V gene is TRBV3-1 (or the pseudogene TRBV3-2), the J gene TRBJ2-2, with 7 bases that match TRBD2. The J segment lost 4 bases and the V segment lost 5 bases, leaving 7 bases of the junction unmatched. Germline V CDR1 and CDR2: LGHDT, YNNKEL (reference sequence). This CDR3 has 15 amino acids. This CDR3 is CASSRAGVITGELFF. CDR3 sequence (DNA): TGTGCCAGCAGCAGGGCGGGGGTTATCACCGGGGAGCTGTTTTTT.

This rearrangement joins TRBV5-8 to TRBJ2-1; 13 bases are shared with TRBD2. J gave up 10 bases and V 1 base, and 11 bases lay outside the gene matches. This CDR3 has 17 residues. The germline CDR1 and CDR2 sequences are SGHTS and YDEGEE. Here the CDR3 DNA reads TGTGCCAGCAGCTTGTCCTTTTTGACTAGCGGGGGGACAGAGCAGTTCTTC. The encoded protein is CASSLSFLTSGGTEQFF.

The rearrangement links TRBV4-1 to TRBJ2-5; D is unresolved. CDR3 length: 14 residues. V lost 0 bases and J 5 bases, leaving 10 bases between the germline ends. Germline V gene sequence: CDR1 MGHRA, CDR2 YSYEKL. The CDR3 region has the DNA TGCGCCAGCAGCCAAGATTGGGTAGGGGAGACCCAGTACTTC. It translates to CASSQDWVGETQYF.

The CDR3 DNA follows: TGTGCCAGCAGTGAACCCCCCCCTAGCAGTGAGCAGTTCTTC. Residues: CASSEPPPSSEQFF. The chain combines TRBV6-1 with TRBJ2-1, with D possibly being TRBD2 (5 bases). Germline V gene sequence: CDR1 MNHNS, CDR2 SASEGT. The V gene lost 2 bases and the J gene lost 9 bases, with 14 bases spanning the gap. This CDR3 comprises 14 residues.

The chain joins TRBV9 to TRBJ2-5; the match to TRBD2 covers 8 bases. J was trimmed by 0 bases and V by 0 bases; bases with no gene match: 4. This CDR3 spans 16 amino acids. The germline V gene encodes CDR1 SGDLS and CDR2 YYNGEE. The CDR3 is CASSVAGLGYQETQYF. CDR3 DNA: TGTGCCAGCAGCGTAGCGGGACTAGGGTACCAAGAGACCCAGTACTTC.

The chain joins TRBV9 to TRBJ2-5; perhaps TRBD2 as D (6 bases). The CDR3 totals 17 residues. In germline, CDR1 is SGDLS, CDR2 YYNGEE. V was clipped by 0 bases and J by 2 bases, with 17 bases between them. The CDR3 spells CASSVGGRGGKQETQYF. CDR3 nucleotide sequence: TGTGCCAGCAGCGTAGGCGGGCGGGGAGGAAAACAAGAGACCCAGTACTTC. Supplemented by reference TRBV9 and TRBJ2-5, the full variable domain reads DSGVTQTPKHLITATGQRVTLRCSPRSGDLSVYWYQQSLDQGLQFLIQYYNGEERAKGNILERFSAQQFPDLHSELNLSSLELGDSALYFCASSVGGRGGKQETQYFGPGTRLLVL.

V usage is TRBV18 and J usage is TRBJ2-3; D may match TRBD1 or TRBD2 (6 bases each). Germline V gene lookup returns CDR1 KGHSH and CDR2 LQKENI. The germline V and J ends were trimmed by 8 bases and 2 bases, with 11 bases remaining between them. This CDR3 region has 13 residues. For the CDR3, the DNA is TGTGCCAGCCTAGGGGGGAACACAGATACGCAGTATTTT. Translation gives CASLGGNTDTQYF.

This clone has just one count. V gene TRBV19 combines with J gene TRBJ2-1; D not resolved. Germline V gene data show CDR1 as LNHDA and CDR2 as SQIVND (reference sequence). The CDR3 has 15 residues. V was trimmed by 1 base and J by 6 bases, leaving 13 bases between them. The CDR3 is CASSIGGSEFNEQFF. The DNA of the CDR3 is TGTGCCAGTAGTATAGGTGGGTCGGAATTCAATGAGCAGTTCTTC.

This chain connects TRBV19 to TRBJ2-2; D may be TRBD2 (5 bases). The CDR3 covers 14 residues. Germline CDR1 LNHDA, CDR2 SQIVND (reference sequence). V was shortened by 8 bases and J by 2 bases, with 12 bases between the two germline ends. CDR3 bases: TGTGCCAGTGGCATCCGGGGAAACACCGGGGAGCTGTTTTTT. Translated, it gives CASGIRGNTGELFF.

This sequence joins TRBV3-1 (or the pseudogene TRBV3-2) and TRBJ2-2, with TRBD2 matching 8 bases. This CDR3 has 14 amino acids. Germline assignment: CDR1 LGHDT and CDR2 YNNKEL (reference sequence). Unmatched junction bases numbered 0, after V lost 2 bases and J lost 4 bases. The chain's CDR3 is CASSQTSGTGELFF. The CDR3 DNA reads TGTGCCAGCAGCCAAACTAGCGGCACCGGGGAGCTGTTTTTT.